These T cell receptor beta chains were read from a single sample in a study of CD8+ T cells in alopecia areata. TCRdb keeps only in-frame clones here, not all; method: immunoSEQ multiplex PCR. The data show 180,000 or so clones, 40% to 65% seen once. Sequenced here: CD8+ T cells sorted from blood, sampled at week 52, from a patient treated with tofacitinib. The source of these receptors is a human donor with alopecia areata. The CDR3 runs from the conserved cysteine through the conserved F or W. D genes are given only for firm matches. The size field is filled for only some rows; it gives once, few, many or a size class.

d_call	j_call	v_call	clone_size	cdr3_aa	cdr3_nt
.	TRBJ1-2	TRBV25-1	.	CASSPGRLNYGYTF	TGTGCCAGCAGTCCGGGACGGCTTAACTATGGCTACACCTTC
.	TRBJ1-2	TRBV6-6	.	CASSYGEYDYGYTF	TGTGCCAGCAGTTATGGGGAATATGATTATGGCTACACCTTC
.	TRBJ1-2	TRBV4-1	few	CASSQDGAAGDYGYTF	TGCGCCAGCAGCCAAGACGGGGCCGCGGGGGACTATGGCTACACCTTC
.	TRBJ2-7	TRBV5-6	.	CASSAGISEQYF	TGTGCCAGCAGCGCAGGGATCTCCGAGCAGTACTTC
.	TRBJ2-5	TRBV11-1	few	CASRDTQETQYF	TGTGCCAGCCGGGACACCCAAGAGACCCAGTACTTC
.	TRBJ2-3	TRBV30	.	CAWDWGYTDTQYF	TGTGCCTGGGACTGGGGTTACACAGATACGCAGTATTTT
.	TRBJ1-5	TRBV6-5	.	CASSRNYDQPQHF	TGTGCCAGCAGTCGAAACTACGATCAGCCCCAGCATTTT
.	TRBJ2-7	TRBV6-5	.	CASSYSTTPRNEQYF	TGTGCCAGCAGTTACAGCACAACGCCTAGGAACGAGCAGTACTTC
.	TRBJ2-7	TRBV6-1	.	CASSDRDISYEQYF	TGTGCCAGCAGTGACCGGGACATCTCCTACGAGCAGTACTTC
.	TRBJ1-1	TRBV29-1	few	CSVGTGTLNTEAFF	TGCAGCGTTGGAACAGGAACGTTGAACACTGAAGCTTTCTTT
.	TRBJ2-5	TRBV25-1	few	CASGTREETQYF	TGTGCCAGCGGGACGCGCGAGGAGACCCAGTACTTC
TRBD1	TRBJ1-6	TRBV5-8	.	CASSIRDRGFSPLHF	TGTGCCAGCAGCATCCGGGACAGGGGCTTTTCACCCCTCCACTTT
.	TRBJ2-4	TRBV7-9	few	CASSLDKNIQYF	TGTGCCAGCAGCTTAGACAAAAACATTCAGTACTTC
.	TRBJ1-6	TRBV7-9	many	CALQSAGPNSPLHF	TGTGCCCTCCAGTCGGCAGGCCCTAATTCACCCCTCCACTTT
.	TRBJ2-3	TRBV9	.	CASSVEGQTIGGDTQYF	TGTGCCAGCAGCGTAGAGGGACAGACCATCGGGGGAGATACGCAGTATTTT
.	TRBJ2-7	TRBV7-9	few	CASSTSDPYEQYF	TGTGCCAGCAGCACATCGGACCCCTACGAGCAGTACTTC
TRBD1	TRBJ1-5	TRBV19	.	CASSWDRESQPQHF	TGTGCCAGTAGTTGGGACAGAGAAAGTCAGCCCCAGCATTTT
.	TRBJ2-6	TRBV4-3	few	CASSQNSGGANVLTF	TGCGCCAGCAGCCAAAACAGTGGAGGGGCCAACGTCCTGACTTTC
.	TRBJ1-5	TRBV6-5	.	CASSYRAGSNQPQHF	TGTGCCAGCAGTTATCGGGCAGGTAGCAATCAGCCCCAGCATTTT
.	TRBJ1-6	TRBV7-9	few	CASSSNSGSSLSPLHF	TGTGCCAGCAGCTCGAATTCAGGGAGCAGTCTCTCACCCCTCCACTTT
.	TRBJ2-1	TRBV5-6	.	CASIGVSKGTFYNEQFF	TGTGCCAGCATCGGGGTATCTAAGGGGACCTTCTACAATGAGCAGTTCTTC
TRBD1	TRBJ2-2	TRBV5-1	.	CASSLLQGALTGELFF	TGCGCCAGCAGCTTACTACAGGGGGCTTTGACCGGGGAGCTGTTTTTT
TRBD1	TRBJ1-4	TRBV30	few	CAWSLGTGTQKLFF	TGTGCCTGGAGTTTAGGGACAGGGACGCAAAAACTGTTTTTT
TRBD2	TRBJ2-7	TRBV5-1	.	CASSLGASGGSYEQYF	TGCGCCAGCAGCTTAGGGGCTAGCGGGGGGTCCTACGAGCAGTACTTC
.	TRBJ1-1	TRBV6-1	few	CASTGGTNTEAFF	TGTGCCAGCACGGGGGGGACGAACACTGAAGCTTTCTTT
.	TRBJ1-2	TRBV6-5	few	CASSSGQSYGYTF	TGTGCCAGCAGCTCCGGACAGAGTTATGGCTACACCTTC
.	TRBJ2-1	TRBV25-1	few	CASAPSRGTYNEQFF	TGTGCCAGCGCGCCCTCCCGGGGGACCTACAATGAGCAGTTCTTC
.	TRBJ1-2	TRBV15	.	CATSTGRGWQGGYTF	TGTGCCACCTCAACGGGCAGGGGCTGGCAAGGAGGCTACACCTTC
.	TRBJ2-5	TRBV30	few	CAWRGYQETQYF	TGTGCCTGGAGGGGGTACCAAGAGACCCAGTACTTC
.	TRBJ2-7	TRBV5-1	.	CASSLLTPPYEQYF	TGCGCCAGCAGCTTATTAACTCCTCCCTACGAGCAGTACTTC
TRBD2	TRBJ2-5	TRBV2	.	CASSEASGGHKTQYF	TGTGCCAGCAGTGAAGCCAGCGGGGGGCACAAGACCCAGTACTTC
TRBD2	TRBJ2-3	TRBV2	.	CASRDPGGGPISTDTQYF	TGTGCCAGCAGGGATCCGGGCGGGGGGCCGATAAGCACAGATACGCAGTATTTT
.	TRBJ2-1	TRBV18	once	CASSPEGEQFF	TGTGCCAGCTCACCGGAAGGTGAGCAGTTCTTC
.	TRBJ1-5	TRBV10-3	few	CAISESRADQPQHF	TGTGCCATCAGTGAGTCGAGGGCGGATCAGCCCCAGCATTTT
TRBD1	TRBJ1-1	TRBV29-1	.	CSAPGTGSVSGAFF	TGCAGCGCTCCCGGGACAGGGTCTGTTTCAGGAGCTTTCTTT
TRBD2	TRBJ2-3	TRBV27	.	CASSSGLAGGLGADTQYF	TGTGCCAGCAGTTCCGGACTAGCGGGGGGGCTCGGGGCAGATACGCAGTATTTT
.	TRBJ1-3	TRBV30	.	CAWQDRHSGNTIYF	TGTGCCTGGCAAGACAGGCACTCTGGAAACACCATATATTTT